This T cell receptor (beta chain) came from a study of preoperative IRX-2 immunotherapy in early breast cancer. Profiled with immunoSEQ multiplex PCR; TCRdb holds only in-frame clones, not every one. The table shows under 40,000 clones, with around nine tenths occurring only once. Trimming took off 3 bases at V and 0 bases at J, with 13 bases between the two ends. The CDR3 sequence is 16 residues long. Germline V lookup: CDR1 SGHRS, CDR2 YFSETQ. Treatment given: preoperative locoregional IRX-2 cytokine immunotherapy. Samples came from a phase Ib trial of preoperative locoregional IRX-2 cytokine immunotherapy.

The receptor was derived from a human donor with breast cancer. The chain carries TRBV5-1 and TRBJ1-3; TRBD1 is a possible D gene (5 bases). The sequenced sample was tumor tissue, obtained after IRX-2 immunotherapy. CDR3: CASSSSGTLSGNTIYF. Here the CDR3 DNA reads TGCGCCAGCAGCTCCTCCGGGACCCTCTCTGGAAACACCATATATTTT. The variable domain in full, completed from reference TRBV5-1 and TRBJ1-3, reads KAGVTQTPRYLIKTRGQQVTLSCSPISGHRSVSWYQQTPGQGLQFLFEYFSETQRNKGNFPGRFSGRQFSNSRSEMNVSTLELGDSALYLCASSSSGTLSGNTIYFGEGSWLTVV.